This record looks at one TCR beta chain sequence and its context. This entry is derived from a study of blood T cell repertoires in COVID-19. The CDR3 spans 15 residues. V was trimmed by 5 bases and J by 2 bases, leaving 13 bases between them. Germline CDR1 and CDR2: SGHTA and FQGNSA. Using immunoSEQ multiplex PCR, the repertoire was profiled, and TCRdb retains in-frame clones only, with some absent. The sample consists of some 64,000 clones, 70% to 90% of them appearing once. The sequenced sample consisted of peripheral blood. This rearrangement joins TRBV7-2 to TRBJ1-5, with TRBD1 as a possible D gene (6 bases). The TCR sequence derives from a man aged 70-80 years with acute or convalescent COVID-19. CDR3 nucleotide sequence: TGTGCCAGCAGCCCCCAACAGGGTCGCAATCAGCCCCAGCATTTT. Translation gives CASSPQQGRNQPQHF.